These 3 T cell receptor beta chains were all obtained from the same sample, sequenced in a study of T cell responses to AZD1222 COVID-19 vaccine (dated by TCRdb to the early 2020s). Library construction relied on the immunoSEQ multiplex PCR assay. The table was pulled from immuneACCESS by TCRdb, which kept in-frame rearrangements only. Such tables lose some clones; where checked, under half of the loss comes from unresolved V genes, and the rest has no known cause. This sample is represented by 150,000 to 200,000 clones; around 88% of them were singletons. The top ten clonotypes cover approximately 10% of the sample. Reading the label with the study, this specimen's time point is: about 28 days (+/-7) after the second vaccine dose. The sample consisted of peripheral blood, taken 28 days after the second AZD1222 dose. Every receptor here comes from an adult who received the AZD1222 COVID-19 vaccine.

This chain uses TRBV3-1 (or the pseudogene TRBV3-2) with TRBJ2-7; no definite D call. CDR1 is LGHDT and CDR2 is YNNKEL in the germline V gene (reference sequence). Trimming took off 0 bases at V and 2 bases at J, with 5 bases between the two ends. The CDR3 extends over 13 amino acids. CDR3 DNA sequence: TGTGCCAGCAGCCAAGATCTCGCCTACGAGCAGTACTTC. Translation: CASSQDLAYEQYF.

The sample holds one count of this clone. This chain connects TRBV19 to TRBJ2-7; a weak D match, TRBD1 (5 bases). V was cut by 5 bases and J by 0 bases, with 11 bases left in between. The CDR3 extends over 14 amino acids. Germline assignment: CDR1 LNHDA and CDR2 SQIVND (reference sequence). CDR3 residues: CASSPQGFSYEQYF. CDR3 sequence (DNA): TGTGCCAGTAGTCCCCAGGGCTTCTCCTACGAGCAGTACTTC. Full variable domain (rest looked up from reference TRBV19 and TRBJ2-7): DGGITQSPKYLFRKEGQNVTLSCEQNLNHDAMYWYRQDPGQGLRLIYYSQIVNDFQKGDIAEGYSVSREKKESFPLTVTSAQKNPTAFYLCASSPQGFSYEQYFGPGTRLTVT.

This sequence joins TRBV9 and TRBJ2-3; 7 bases agree with TRBD2. This CDR3 comprises 16 residues. J was trimmed by 2 bases and V by 0 bases; bases with no gene match: 6. CDR1 and CDR2 (germline): SGDLS, YYNGEE. The CDR3 coding sequence is TGTGCCAGCAGCGTAGGGCTAGCGGTAACCACAGATACGCAGTATTTT. Protein product: CASSVGLAVTTDTQYF. The full variable domain, in which reference TRBV9 and TRBJ2-3 provide the parts outside the CDR3, is DSGVTQTPKHLITATGQRVTLRCSPRSGDLSVYWYQQSLDQGLQFLIQYYNGEERAKGNILERFSAQQFPDLHSELNLSSLELGDSALYFCASSVGLAVTTDTQYFGPGTRLTVL.